A selection of T cell receptor beta chains follows, all from one sample in a study of T-cell memory formation after mild COVID-19. MiXCR, run by TCRdb on the 5' RACE reads, gives a single entry per CDR3 protein. The table has approximately 340,000 distinct CDR3 sequences, 10% to 15% seen once. The sample consisted of PBMCs or a T cell subset sorted from them (not recorded which). These receptor sequences come from a man aged 18 to 29 who had mild COVID-19 (a few samples of this study predate the infection). Cell type and time point are not known. The conserved cysteine and the conserved F or W are not part of the CDR3 here.

cdr3_aa | j_call | v_call
ASSKGLAGATDTQY | TRBJ2-3 | TRBV7-2
ASGVTGTDTQY | TRBJ2-3 | TRBV12-5
SARALAGVNEQF | TRBJ2-1 | TRBV20-1
ASSLITGTGDNQPQH | TRBJ1-5 | TRBV4-1
ASSPNPGSLTYEQY | TRBJ2-7 | TRBV5-4
ASSPGQALYGYT | TRBJ1-2 | TRBV5-1
ASSLTDYNEKLF | TRBJ1-4 | TRBV6-5
ASSYPPGRRAYEQY | TRBJ2-7 | TRBV6-6
ASALGESYGYT | TRBJ1-2 | TRBV12-3/TRBV12-4
ASSFGLTITDTQY | TRBJ2-3 | TRBV5-1
ASLILAGELF | TRBJ2-2 | TRBV7-9
ASSRRTSGMLGGETQY | TRBJ2-5 | TRBV4-1
ASSRDRDDTIY | TRBJ1-3 | TRBV7-9
ASSLLQVMNTGELF | TRBJ2-2 | TRBV7-6
SVEEGGETQY | TRBJ2-5 | TRBV29-1
ASSVGQGSQPQH | TRBJ1-5 | TRBV9
SAARGYGYT | TRBJ1-2 | TRBV29-1
ASSLGTGRNSPLH | TRBJ1-6 | TRBV12-3/TRBV12-4
SVPLGGYQETQY | TRBJ2-5 | TRBV29-1
SARTGRGQPQH | TRBJ1-5 | TRBV20-1
ASSPTGLRDTQY | TRBJ2-3 | TRBV5-1
ASSHPEEGSTDTPY | TRBJ2-3 | TRBV7-2
ASSSFPTYGYT | TRBJ1-2 | TRBV7-9
ASIPGQFQETQY | TRBJ2-5 | TRBV28
ASSLVVRTNEKLF | TRBJ1-4 | TRBV7-9
ASSLNRDTYQPQH | TRBJ1-5 | TRBV6-5
ASSPISYNEQF | TRBJ2-1 | TRBV14
ASSPPAGYEQY | TRBJ2-7 | TRBV18
ASSFGGRYEQY | TRBJ2-7 | TRBV5-1
ASSLRGKGPSFN | TRBJ2-7 | TRBV12-3/TRBV12-4
AISEQDRGYEQY | TRBJ2-7 | TRBV10-3
ASSLPGSVYNEQF | TRBJ2-1 | TRBV9
ASSQGTGGREQY | TRBJ2-7 | TRBV3-1
ASSGPDRGTDTQY | TRBJ2-3 | TRBV6-2/TRBV6-3
ASSVVENTEAF | TRBJ1-1 | TRBV2
ASSFRPGNEQF | TRBJ2-1 | TRBV27
ASSVAPCMPDQPQH | TRBJ1-5 | TRBV9
AAAMGGTEAF | TRBJ1-1 | TRBV7-9
ASSDQGRGGSNQPQH | TRBJ1-5 | TRBV12-3/TRBV12-4
ASSLEGSYNEQF | TRBJ2-1 | TRBV5-1
ASRLTGFGYT | TRBJ1-2 | TRBV12-3/TRBV12-4
ASNSINPPNEQF | TRBJ2-1 | TRBV12-3/TRBV12-4
ASTGVPHGNTEAF | TRBJ1-1 | TRBV7-9
ASSLKGSTRELF | TRBJ2-2 | TRBV7-9
ASSFAGNTEAF | TRBJ1-1 | TRBV12-3/TRBV12-4
ASSSQGQVREKLF | TRBJ1-4 | TRBV7-9
ASSHDDWGSDTEAF | TRBJ1-1 | TRBV4-3
ASSHLTGGVWTEAF | TRBJ1-1 | TRBV4-3
ASSLYRGNEQF | TRBJ2-1 | TRBV7-3
ASSPTFGGGANEQY | TRBJ2-7 | TRBV3-1
ATLNWDEQY | TRBJ2-7 | TRBV6-5
ASSQGTVDGTQY | TRBJ2-5 | TRBV3-1
ASSSDREYNEQF | TRBJ2-1 | TRBV7-9
ATSITETQY | TRBJ2-5 | TRBV15
ASSHVMTGGKETQY | TRBJ2-5 | TRBV4-2
AIGDQPQH | TRBJ1-5 | TRBV10-3
ASSFRGGQPQH | TRBJ1-5 | TRBV7-8
ASTPGQGSGYT | TRBJ1-2 | TRBV27
ASSPTGQGGYNEQF | TRBJ2-1 | TRBV7-2
ASSPDGTEAF | TRBJ1-1 | TRBV6-5